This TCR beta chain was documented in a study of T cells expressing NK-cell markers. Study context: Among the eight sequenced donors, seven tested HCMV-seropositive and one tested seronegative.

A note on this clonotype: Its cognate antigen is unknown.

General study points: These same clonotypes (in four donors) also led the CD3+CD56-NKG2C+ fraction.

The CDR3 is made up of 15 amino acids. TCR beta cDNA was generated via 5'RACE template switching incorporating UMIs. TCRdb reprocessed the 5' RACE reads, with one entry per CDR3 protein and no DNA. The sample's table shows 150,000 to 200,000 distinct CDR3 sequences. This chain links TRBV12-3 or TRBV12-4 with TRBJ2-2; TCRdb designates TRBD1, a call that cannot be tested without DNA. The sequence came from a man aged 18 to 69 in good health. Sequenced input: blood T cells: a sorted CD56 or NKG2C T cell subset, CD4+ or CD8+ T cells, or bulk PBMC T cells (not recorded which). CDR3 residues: CASSPRTGGTGELFF.